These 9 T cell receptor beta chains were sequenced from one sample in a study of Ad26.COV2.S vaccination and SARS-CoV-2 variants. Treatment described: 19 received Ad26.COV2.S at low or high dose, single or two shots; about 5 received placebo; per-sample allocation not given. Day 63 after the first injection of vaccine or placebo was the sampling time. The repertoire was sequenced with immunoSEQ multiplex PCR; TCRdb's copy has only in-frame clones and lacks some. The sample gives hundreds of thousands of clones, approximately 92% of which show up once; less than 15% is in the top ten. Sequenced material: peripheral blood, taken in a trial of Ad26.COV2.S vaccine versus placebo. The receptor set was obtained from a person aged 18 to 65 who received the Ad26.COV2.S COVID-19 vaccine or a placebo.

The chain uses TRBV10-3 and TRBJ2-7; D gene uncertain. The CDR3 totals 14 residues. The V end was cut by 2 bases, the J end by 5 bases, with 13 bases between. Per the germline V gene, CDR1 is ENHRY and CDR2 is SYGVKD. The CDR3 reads CAISELGGLDEQYF. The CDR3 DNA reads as TGTGCCATCAGTGAGCTGGGCGGATTGGACGAGCAGTACTTC.

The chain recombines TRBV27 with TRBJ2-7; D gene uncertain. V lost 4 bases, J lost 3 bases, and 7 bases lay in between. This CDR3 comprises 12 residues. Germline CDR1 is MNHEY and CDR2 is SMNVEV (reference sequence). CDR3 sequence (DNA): TGTGCCAGCAGTTCCCCTTTCTACGAGCAGTACTTC. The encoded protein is CASSSPFYEQYF.

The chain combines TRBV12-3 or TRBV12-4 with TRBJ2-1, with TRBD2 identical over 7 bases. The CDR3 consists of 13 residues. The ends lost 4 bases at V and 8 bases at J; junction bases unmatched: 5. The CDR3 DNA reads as TGTGCCAGCAGTTCCGGGACTACAGATGAGCAGTTCTTC. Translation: CASSSGTTDEQFF.

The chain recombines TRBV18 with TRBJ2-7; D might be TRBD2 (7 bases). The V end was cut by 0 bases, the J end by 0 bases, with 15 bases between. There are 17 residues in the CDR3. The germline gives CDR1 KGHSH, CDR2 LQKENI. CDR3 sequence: CASSPPAGATSSYEQYF. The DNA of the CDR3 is TGTGCCAGCTCACCACCGGCGGGGGCTACGAGCTCCTACGAGCAGTACTTC.

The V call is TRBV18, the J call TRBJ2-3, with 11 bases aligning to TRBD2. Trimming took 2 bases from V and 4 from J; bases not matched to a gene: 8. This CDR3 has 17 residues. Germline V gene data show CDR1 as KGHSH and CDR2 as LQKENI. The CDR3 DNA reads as TGTGCCAGCTCACCAAAAACTAGCGGGAGTTACTCAGATACGCAGTATTTT. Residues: CASSPKTSGSYSDTQYF.

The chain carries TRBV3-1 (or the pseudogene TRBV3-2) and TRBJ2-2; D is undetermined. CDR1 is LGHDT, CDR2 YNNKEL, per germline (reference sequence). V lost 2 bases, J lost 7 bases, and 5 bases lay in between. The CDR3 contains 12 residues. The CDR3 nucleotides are TGTGCCAGCAGCCAAAGTCTCGGGGAGCTGTTTTTT. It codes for CASSQSLGELFF.

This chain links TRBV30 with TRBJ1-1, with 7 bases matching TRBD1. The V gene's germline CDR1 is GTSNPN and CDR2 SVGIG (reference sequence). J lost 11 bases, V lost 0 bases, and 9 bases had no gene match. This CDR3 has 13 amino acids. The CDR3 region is CAWSVPGSGGAFF. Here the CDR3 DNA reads TGTGCCTGGAGTGTACCCGGGTCAGGGGGGGCTTTCTTT. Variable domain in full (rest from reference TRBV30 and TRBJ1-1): SQTIHQWPATLVQPVGSPLSLECTVEGTSNPNLYWYRQAAGRGLQLLFYSVGIGQISSEVPQNLSASRPQDRQFILSSKKLLLSDSGFYLCAWSVPGSGGAFFGQGTRLTVV.

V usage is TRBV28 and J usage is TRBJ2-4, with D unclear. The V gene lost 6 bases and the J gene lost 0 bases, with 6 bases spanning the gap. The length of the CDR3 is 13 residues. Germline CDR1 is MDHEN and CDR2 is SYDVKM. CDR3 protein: CASSLSAKNIQYF. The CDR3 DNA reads TGTGCCAGCAGCCTTTCAGCCAAAAACATTCAGTACTTC.

The CDR3: CATSRGTGTNEQYF. CDR3 nucleotides: TGTGCCACCAGCAGGGGGACAGGTACCAACGAGCAGTACTTC. V gene TRBV15 combines with J gene TRBJ2-7, with 8 bases fitting TRBD1. Germline V gene sequence: CDR1 LNHNV, CDR2 YYDKDF (reference sequence). This CDR3 contains 14 residues. V lost 3 bases and J lost 5; bases outside the gene matches: 6.